What follows are 27 T cell receptor beta chains derived from one specimen sequenced in a study of cytomegalovirus exposure and HLA in healthy donors. The PCR made use of 60 Vbeta and 13 Jbeta primers. Profiling relied on immunoSEQ multiplex PCR, and the TCRdb table lists in-frame clones only, not all of them. The data contain some 100,000 clones, about two thirds of them singletons. Material: PBMCs. The source of these receptors is a woman in her 70s in good health and CMV-seropositive.

The chain couples TRBV30 to TRBJ1-2; D is ambiguous. V was clipped by 0 bases and J by 8 bases, with 13 bases between them. CDR1 and CDR2 (germline): GTSNPN, SVGIG (reference sequence). The CDR3 contains 13 residues. The CDR3 nucleotides are TGTGCCTGGAGTGTAGGCTCGGTGGGCGGCTACACCTTC. Protein sequence: CAWSVGSVGGYTF. The full variable domain, rest sourced from reference TRBV30 and TRBJ1-2, is SQTIHQWPATLVQPVGSPLSLECTVEGTSNPNLYWYRQAAGRGLQLLFYSVGIGQISSEVPQNLSASRPQDRQFILSSKKLLLSDSGFYLCAWSVGSVGGYTFGSGTRLTVV.

The gene calls are TRBV12-5 and TRBJ2-7; 11 bases line up with TRBD1. This CDR3 spans 11 amino acids. V trimming: 7 bases; J trimming: 12 bases; junction bases outside the gene matches: 5. From germline, CDR1 is LGHNT and CDR2 FRNRAP. The CDR3 DNA reads as TGTGCTAGTGACCCGGACAGGGGGCGGTACTTC. Protein product: CASDPDRGRYF.

This chain uses TRBV6-6 with TRBJ1-4, with 8 bases fitting TRBD1. The CDR3 contains 14 residues. V gave up 5 bases and J gave up 7 bases; unmatched junction bases: 6. Germline assignment: CDR1 MNHNY and CDR2 SVGAGI (reference sequence). CDR3 region: CASSNGQGLEKLFF. CDR3 coding DNA: TGTGCCAGCAGTAACGGACAGGGCCTTGAAAAACTGTTTTTT.

V gene TRBV4-1 combines with J gene TRBJ2-7, with TRBD2 matching 8 bases. Germline assignment: CDR1 MGHRA and CDR2 YSYEKL. The CDR3 covers 14 residues. The V gene end was trimmed by 4 bases and the J gene end by 4 bases; junction bases not matched to a gene: 6. The CDR3 sequence: CASSLLPGGYEQYF. The CDR3 region has the DNA TGCGCCAGCAGCCTCCTCCCGGGGGGGTACGAGCAGTACTTC.

This clone was detected a few times. Germline is not matched at one junction end, which may reflect a read error. This chain connects TRBV5-1 to TRBJ2-7, with 11 bases fitting TRBD2. There are 14 residues in the CDR3. The germline CDR1 and CDR2 sequences are SGHRS and YFSETQ. The DNA of the CDR3 is TGCGCCAGCACCTTGGGACTAGCGGATTACGAGCAGTACTTC. This gives the protein CASTLGLADYEQYF.

This chain joins TRBV29-1 and TRBJ1-1; 7 bases agree with TRBD1. This CDR3 has 13 residues. The germline V gene encodes CDR1 SQVTM and CDR2 ANQGSEA. V lost 3 bases, J lost 4 bases, and 5 bases stayed unmatched. CDR3 DNA sequence: TGCAGCGTTGACAAGACAGGGCGCACTGAAGCTTTCTTT. Its translation is CSVDKTGRTEAFF.

The chain uses TRBV5-6 and TRBJ1-2; 7 nucleotides line up with TRBD1. The germline CDR1 and CDR2 sequences are SGHDT and YYEEEE. Trimming removed 4 bases from V and 2 bases from J; junction bases left unmatched: 5. This CDR3 region has 14 residues. The CDR3 sequence: CASSLLTGNYGYTF. In DNA form, the CDR3 reads TGTGCCAGCAGCCTACTGACAGGGAACTATGGCTACACCTTC.

This chain uses TRBV19 with TRBJ2-1, with TRBD1 identical over 7 bases. Trimming at V came to 5 bases and at J to 10 bases, leaving 8 bases not matched to a gene. Germline lookup yields CDR1 LNHDA and CDR2 SQIVND (reference sequence). CDR3 size: 13 residues. This chain's CDR3 is CASSSTGLWEQFF. The CDR3 nucleotides are TGTGCCAGTAGTTCGACAGGGTTGTGGGAGCAGTTCTTC. Full variable domain (rest looked up from reference TRBV19 and TRBJ2-1): DGGITQSPKYLFRKEGQNVTLSCEQNLNHDAMYWYRQDPGQGLRLIYYSQIVNDFQKGDIAEGYSVSREKKESFPLTVTSAQKNPTAFYLCASSSTGLWEQFFGPGTRLTVL.

The chain joins TRBV12-2 to TRBJ2-3; TRBD2 was called by the table and not checked on the DNA. TRBV12-2 is assigned pseudogene status. The CDR3 has 18 residues. The CDR3 DNA is TGTGCAAGTCGCTTAGAGAACCCGCGGGGGGGCGGGACAGATACGCAGTATTTT. This sequence encodes CASRLENPRGGGTDTQYF.

This clone was counted a few times. This rearrangement joins TRBV7-9 to TRBJ1-6, with a weak D call TRBD1 (5 bases). From germline, CDR1 is SEHNR and CDR2 FQNEAQ (reference sequence). The CDR3 spans 14 residues. V shed 3 bases and J shed 10 bases, with 13 bases lying between them. The CDR3 DNA reads as TGTGCCAGCAGCTTTGGGCAGGGTGGCTCACCCCTCCACTTT. It codes for CASSFGQGGSPLHF.

This clone has just a few counts. The chain is built from TRBV9 and TRBJ1-1; D perhaps matches TRBD1 (6 bases). This CDR3 region has 13 residues. V lost 3 bases and J 10 bases, leaving 16 bases between the germline ends. Per the germline V gene, CDR1 is SGDLS and CDR2 is YYNGEE. The CDR3: CASSAEGVEGAFF. The DNA of the CDR3 is TGTGCCAGCAGCGCCGAGGGGGTAGAGGGAGCTTTCTTT.

This sequence joins TRBV18 and TRBJ1-1; D is unresolved. V was shortened by 3 bases and J by 7 bases, with 9 bases between the two germline ends. The CDR3 sequence is 12 residues long. CDR1 KGHSH and CDR2 LQKENI come from the germline V gene. CDR3 coding DNA: TGTGCCAGCTCACCTACAGTTTTTGAAGCTTTCTTT. Protein: CASSPTVFEAFF.

This chain joins TRBV2 and TRBJ1-3; D is unclear. Trimming pared 0 bases from V and 4 bases from J, leaving 13 bases between. Germline V gene data show CDR1 as SNHLY and CDR2 as FYNNEI. The CDR3 has 16 residues. The CDR3 spells CASSEAPYSGGNTIYF. DNA of the CDR3: TGTGCCAGCAGTGAAGCGCCCTACAGCGGAGGAAACACCATATATTTT.

This chain connects TRBV5-1 to TRBJ2-7, with 12 bases identical to TRBD2. CDR1 and CDR2 from the germline V gene are SGHRS and YFSETQ. V shed 6 bases, J shed 3 bases, and the junction held 7 bases outside the gene matches. The CDR3 sequence is 15 residues long. CDR3 amino acids: CASMTTSGGIYEQYF. CDR3 nucleotides: TGCGCCAGCATGACTACTAGCGGGGGGATCTACGAGCAGTACTTC.

This chain uses TRBV7-9 with TRBJ1-1, with TRBD1 as a possible D gene (6 bases). CDR1 and CDR2 (germline): SEHNR, FQNEAQ (reference sequence). This CDR3 spans 13 amino acids. Deletions cut 1 base from V and 11 bases from J, with 14 bases between. The CDR3, as DNA: TGTGCCAGCAGCTTAGAAGCAGGGGCGGAGGCTTTCTTT. Translated, it gives CASSLEAGAEAFF.

This chain uses TRBV6-4 with TRBJ2-7; 9 positions match TRBD1. The CDR3 totals 16 residues. Germline V gives CDR1 MRHNA, CDR2 SNTAGT. V gave up 6 bases and J gave up 3 bases; unmatched junction bases: 12. The CDR3 DNA follows: TGTGCCAGCAGCACCAATTATGGGGACAGGGACTACGAGCAGTACTTC. Translated, it gives CASSTNYGDRDYEQYF.

The V and J genes are TRBV12-5 and TRBJ2-1; D is perhaps TRBD1 (6 bases). Trimming shortened V by 8 bases and J by 2 bases, and 10 bases separated the two germline ends. This CDR3 region has 13 residues. Germline V gene lookup returns CDR1 LGHNT and CDR2 FRNRAP. In nucleotides, the CDR3 is TGTGCTAGTAAAACAGGGCCCTACAATGAGCAGTTCTTC. Translated, it gives CASKTGPYNEQFF.

This CDR3 reads CASSLTFYGQGNSPLHF. CDR3 sequence (DNA): TGTGCCAGCAGCTTAACGTTTTACGGGCAGGGAAATTCACCCCTCCACTTT. This chain joins TRBV7-3 and TRBJ1-6, with a weak D call TRBD1 (5 bases). Germline loops: CDR1 SGHTA, CDR2 FQGTGA. The V end lost 0 bases, the J end lost 7 bases, and 16 bases lay between the germline ends. This CDR3 is built from 17 residues.

V is TRBV5-1 and J is TRBJ2-2; D perhaps matches TRBD2 (7 bases). The V end lost 4 bases, the J end lost 3 bases, and 13 bases lay between the germline ends. CDR1 is SGHRS and CDR2 is YFSETQ in the germline V gene. The CDR3 is 15 residues long. The CDR3 sequence: CASSLGGQYTGELFF. DNA for the CDR3: TGCGCCAGCAGCCTCGGGGGGCAGTACACCGGGGAGCTGTTTTTT.

The chain combines TRBV6-1 with TRBJ2-6; maybe TRBD1 (6 bases). Germline loops: CDR1 MNHNS, CDR2 SASEGT. V lost 2 bases to trimming and J lost 0 bases, with 14 bases between them. The CDR3 loop spans 18 amino acids. In DNA, the CDR3 is TGTGCCAGCAGTGAACTCACGGGACACCTCTCTGGGGCCAACGTCCTGACTTTC. Its translation is CASSELTGHLSGANVLTF.

V and J are TRBV6-5 and TRBJ1-1; 10 bases fit TRBD1. Trimming took 8 bases from V and 5 from J; bases not matched to a gene: 5. The CDR3 spans 13 residues. Germline CDR1 MNHEY, CDR2 SVGAGI. This CDR3 is CASVRQGATEAFF. CDR3 sequence (DNA): TGTGCCAGCGTTAGACAGGGGGCTACTGAAGCTTTCTTT.

The chain is built from TRBV30 and TRBJ2-1; 8 bases are shared with TRBD2. The CDR3 extends over 16 amino acids. With V trimmed by 3 bases and J by 4 bases, 11 bases remained unmatched. Germline values: CDR1 GTSNPN, CDR2 SVGIG (reference sequence). CDR3 in amino acids: CAWSVLGSGDYNEQFF. CDR3 nucleotide sequence: TGTGCCTGGAGCGTTCTGGGTAGCGGGGATTACAATGAGCAGTTCTTC.

J is TRBJ2-2 and V is TRBV7-2; no firm D call. The CDR3 length is 14 residues. V was clipped by 6 bases and J by 1 base, with 9 bases between them. Germline CDR1 SGHTA, CDR2 FQGNSA. CDR3 region: CASSLSGNTGELFF. DNA for the CDR3: TGTGCCAGCAGTTTGTCGGGGAACACCGGGGAGCTGTTTTTT. The whole variable domain, remainder taken from reference TRBV7-2 and TRBJ2-2, is GAGVSQSPSNKVTEKGKDVELRCDPISGHTALYWYRQSLGQGLEFLIYFQGNSAPDKSGLPSDRFSAERTGGSVSTLTIQRTQQEDSAVYLCASSLSGNTGELFFGEGSRLTVL.

The rearrangement joins TRBV7-2 to TRBJ1-2; 7 bases are shared with TRBD1. Germline loops: CDR1 SGHTA, CDR2 FQGNSA. The CDR3 contains 16 residues. The V segment lost 5 bases and the J segment 5 bases; nucleotides outside the gene matches: 14. This CDR3 is CASSAQEGRGLYGYTF. The CDR3 DNA reads as TGTGCCAGCAGCGCTCAGGAGGGCAGGGGGTTATATGGCTACACCTTC.

The chain recombines TRBV10-3 with TRBJ2-7, with TRBD1 matching over 10 bases. CDR1 is ENHRY, CDR2 SYGVKD, per germline. The CDR3 consists of 16 residues. With 2 bases clipped from V and 3 bases from J, the junction kept 7 bases outside the gene matches. The CDR3 here is CAISEGPDRGGYEQYF. As DNA, the CDR3 is TGTGCCATCAGTGAGGGGCCGGACAGGGGGGGCTACGAGCAGTACTTC.

V gene TRBV7-2 combines with J gene TRBJ2-7; D might be TRBD1 (6 bases). The CDR3 is made up of 13 amino acids. V lost 4 bases and J lost 4, with 11 bases in between. Germline V gene data show CDR1 as SGHTA and CDR2 as FQGNSA. The CDR3 DNA reads TGTGCCAGCAGCTCCTATACAGGGTACGAGCAGTACTTC. It yields the protein CASSSYTGYEQYF.

This rearrangement joins TRBV5-6 to TRBJ2-3; maybe TRBD2 (7 bases). CDR1 and CDR2 from the germline V gene are SGHDT and YYEEEE. The CDR3 is 17 residues long. V was pared by 2 bases and J by 2 bases, with 18 bases between. The DNA of the CDR3 is TGTGCCAGCAGCTTTCTGGCGGGGGCCCCGTTCACAGATACGCAGTATTTT. It codes for CASSFLAGAPFTDTQYF.